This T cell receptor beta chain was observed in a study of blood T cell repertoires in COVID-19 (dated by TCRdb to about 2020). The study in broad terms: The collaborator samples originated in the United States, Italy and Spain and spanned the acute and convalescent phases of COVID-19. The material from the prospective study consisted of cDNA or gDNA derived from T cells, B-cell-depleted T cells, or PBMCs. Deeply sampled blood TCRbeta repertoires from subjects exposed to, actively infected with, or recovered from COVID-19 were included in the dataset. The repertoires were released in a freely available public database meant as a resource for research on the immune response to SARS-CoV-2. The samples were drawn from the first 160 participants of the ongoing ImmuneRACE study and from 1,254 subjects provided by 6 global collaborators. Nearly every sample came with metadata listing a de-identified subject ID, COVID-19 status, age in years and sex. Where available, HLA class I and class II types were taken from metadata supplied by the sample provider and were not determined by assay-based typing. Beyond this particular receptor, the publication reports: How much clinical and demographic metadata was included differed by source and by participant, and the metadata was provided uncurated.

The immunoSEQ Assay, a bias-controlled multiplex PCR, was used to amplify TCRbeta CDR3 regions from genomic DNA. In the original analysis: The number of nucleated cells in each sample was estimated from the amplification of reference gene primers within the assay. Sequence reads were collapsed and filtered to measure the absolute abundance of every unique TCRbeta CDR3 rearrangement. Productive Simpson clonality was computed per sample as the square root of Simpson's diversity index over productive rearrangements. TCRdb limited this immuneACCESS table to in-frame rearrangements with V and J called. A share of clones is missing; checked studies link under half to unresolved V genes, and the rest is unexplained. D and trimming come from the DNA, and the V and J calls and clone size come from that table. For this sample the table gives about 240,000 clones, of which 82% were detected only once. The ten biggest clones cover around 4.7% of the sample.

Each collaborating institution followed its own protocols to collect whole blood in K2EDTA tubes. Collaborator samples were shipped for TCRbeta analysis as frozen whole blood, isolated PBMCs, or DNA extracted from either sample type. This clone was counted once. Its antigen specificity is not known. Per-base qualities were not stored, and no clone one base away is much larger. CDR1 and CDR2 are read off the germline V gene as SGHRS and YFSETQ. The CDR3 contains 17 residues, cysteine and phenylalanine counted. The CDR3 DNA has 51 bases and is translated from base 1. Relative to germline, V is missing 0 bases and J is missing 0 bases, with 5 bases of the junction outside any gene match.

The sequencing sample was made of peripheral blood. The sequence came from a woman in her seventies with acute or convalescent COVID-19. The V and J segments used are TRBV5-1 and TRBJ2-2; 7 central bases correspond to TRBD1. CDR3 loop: CASSLGMGQTNTGELFF. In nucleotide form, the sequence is TGCGCCAGCAGCTTGGGTATGGGACAGACGAACACCGGGGAGCTGTTTTTT.